The 17 T cell receptor beta chains in this list originate from one sample, sequenced in a study of PD-1 blockade in classical Hodgkin lymphoma. Time point given: newly diagnosed, previously untreated cHL patient sample. Negative magnetic selection isolated CD4+ T cells from thawed PBMCs. Assay: immunoSEQ multiplex PCR; the TCRdb copy retains only in-frame clones and omits some. The data show 25,000 to 35,000 clones, about 88% seen once. Sequencing input: CD4+ T cells from blood. The receptors originated from a human donor with classical Hodgkin lymphoma.

The rearrangement joins TRBV6-5 to TRBJ1-2, with D perhaps matching TRBD1 (5 bases). Trimming removed 0 bases at V and 7 bases at J, with 9 bases between. The CDR3 contains 13 residues. CDR1 is MNHEY, CDR2 SVGAGI, per germline. The CDR3 DNA reads TGTGCCAGCAGTTACTCTCGTACAGGTGGCTACACCTTC. Amino acid sequence: CASSYSRTGGYTF.

The rearrangement links TRBV29-1 to TRBJ2-5; 16 bases map to TRBD2. V was clipped by 3 bases and J by 5 bases; unmatched bases: 12. This CDR3 is built from 18 residues. Germline V gene sequence: CDR1 SQVTM, CDR2 ANQGSEA. The CDR3 DNA is TGCAGCGTTGACGCCGGGACTAGCGGGAGGGCCCTCGGTGAGACCCAGTACTTC. Its protein product is CSVDAGTSGRALGETQYF.

The chain links TRBV5-1 to TRBJ2-3; possibly TRBD1 or TRBD2 for D (5 bases each). CDR1 SGHRS and CDR2 YFSETQ come from the germline V gene. CDR3 size: 14 residues. Trimming pared 4 bases from V and 6 bases from J, leaving 15 bases between. In DNA form, the CDR3 reads TGCGCCAGCAGCCCAGGGACCCTCTCGGATACGCAGTATTTT. The encoded protein is CASSPGTLSDTQYF.

In this sample, this clone turned up once. The CDR3 loop is CSAQLTQLADNTGELFF. The CDR3 DNA reads as TGCAGCGCTCAACTTACACAGCTAGCGGATAACACCGGGGAGCTGTTTTTT. The V gene is TRBV29-1, the J gene TRBJ2-2; 7 positions agree with TRBD2. Germline V CDR1 and CDR2: SQVTM, ANQGSEA. Trimming cost V 7 bases and J 2 bases; bases outside gene matches: 16. The CDR3 totals 17 residues.

The V and J genes are TRBV5-1 and TRBJ2-6, with a possible D match to TRBD2 (6 bases). The CDR3 is 16 amino acids. The ends were cut back, 4 bases at V and 2 bases at J, with 13 bases in the middle. Looked up from germline, CDR1 is SGHRS and CDR2 is YFSETQ. The CDR3 nucleotides are TGCGCCAGCAGCCCGGGACTTGGGGCTGGGGCCAACGTCCTGACTTTC. Amino acid sequence: CASSPGLGAGANVLTF.

V gene TRBV5-1 combines with J gene TRBJ1-3; the match to TRBD1 covers 9 bases. Unmatched junction bases numbered 4, after V lost 4 bases and J lost 2 bases. The CDR3 extends over 15 amino acids. Germline CDR1 reads SGHRS; CDR2 reads YFSETQ. The CDR3 protein is CASSPWTGAGNTIYF. The CDR3 DNA is TGCGCCAGCAGCCCGTGGACAGGGGCTGGAAACACCATATATTTT.

The chain couples TRBV28 to TRBJ1-5; D unclear. Trimming took off 1 base at V and 2 bases at J, with 6 bases between the two ends. This CDR3 spans 14 amino acids. CDR1 and CDR2 from the germline V gene are MDHEN and SYDVKM. Written as DNA, the CDR3 is TGTGCCAGCAGTTTATTCACCGGCAATCAGCCCCAGCATTTT. Translating gives CASSLFTGNQPQHF. Filled out from reference TRBV28 and TRBJ1-5, the complete variable domain reads DVKVTQSSRYLVKRTGEKVFLECVQDMDHENMFWYRQDPGLGLRLIYFSYDVKMKEKGDIPEGYSVSREKKERFSLILESASTNQTSMYLCASSLFTGNQPQHFGDGTRLSIL.

This chain connects TRBV5-1 to TRBJ1-2; 9 nucleotides align to TRBD1. Per germline, CDR1 SGHRS and CDR2 YFSETQ. CDR3 length equals 14 residues. With V trimmed by 4 bases and J by 8 bases, 9 bases remained unmatched. The CDR3 DNA sequence: TGCGCCAGCAGCACGGACAGGGGATGGGGAGGCTACACCTTC. This encodes CASSTDRGWGGYTF.

CDR3 sequence reads: CASSSRVAQPQHF. Here the CDR3 DNA reads TGTGCCAGCAGTTCCAGGGTTGCTCAGCCCCAGCATTTT. The V gene is TRBV27, the J gene TRBJ1-5, with TRBD1 as a possible D gene (5 bases). V shed 4 bases and J shed 6 bases, with 10 bases lying between them. Germline loops: CDR1 MNHEY, CDR2 SMNVEV (reference sequence). The CDR3 has 13 amino acids.

The J gene is TRBJ1-6, the V gene TRBV18; no definite D call. V lost 3 bases to trimming and J lost 6 bases, with 9 bases between them. The CDR3 is made up of 14 amino acids. CDR1 is KGHSH, CDR2 LQKENI, per germline. This CDR3 is CASSPGRGNSPLHF. The CDR3 DNA reads as TGTGCCAGCTCACCTGGACGGGGTAATTCACCCCTCCACTTT. Drawing the rest from reference TRBV18 and TRBJ1-6, the complete variable domain is NAGVMQNPRHLVRRRGQEARLRCSPMKGHSHVYWYRQLPEEGLKFMVYLQKENIIDESGMPKERFSAEFPKEGPSILRIQQVVRGDSAAYFCASSPGRGNSPLHFGNGTRLTVT.

This clone appeared a single time. J is TRBJ2-5 and V is TRBV7-3; D call uncertain. Per the germline V gene, CDR1 is SGHTA and CDR2 is FQGTGA. V was pared by 2 bases and J by 5 bases, with 15 bases between. This CDR3 has 15 residues. The CDR3: CASSLEPEVRETQYF. In DNA, the CDR3 is TGTGCCAGCAGCTTAGAACCCGAAGTAAGGGAGACCCAGTACTTC.

This sequence joins TRBV27 and TRBJ2-5; 10 nucleotides agree with TRBD1. From germline, CDR1 is MNHEY and CDR2 SMNVEV (reference sequence). Trimming cost V 3 bases and J 4 bases; bases outside gene matches: 5. CDR3 length: 15 amino acids. The CDR3 reads CASSFGTGVRETQYF. The CDR3 DNA reads TGTGCCAGCAGTTTCGGGACAGGGGTCCGAGAGACCCAGTACTTC.

The chain has TRBV18 and TRBJ1-3, with D uncertain. This CDR3 has 14 amino acids. The germline V gene encodes CDR1 KGHSH and CDR2 LQKENI. V shed 2 bases and J shed 3 bases, with 8 bases lying between them. CDR3: CASSPTGDGNTIYF. The CDR3 region has the DNA TGTGCCAGCTCACCAACCGGAGATGGAAACACCATATATTTT. Full variable domain (rest looked up from reference TRBV18 and TRBJ1-3): NAGVMQNPRHLVRRRGQEARLRCSPMKGHSHVYWYRQLPEEGLKFMVYLQKENIIDESGMPKERFSAEFPKEGPSILRIQQVVRGDSAAYFCASSPTGDGNTIYFGEGSWLTVV.

The chain joins TRBV5-1 to TRBJ1-3, with a weak D call TRBD1 (5 bases). Trimming took 4 bases from V and 0 from J, leaving 14 bases between them. The CDR3 is 16 amino acids. Germline V gene data show CDR1 as SGHRS and CDR2 as YFSETQ. The CDR3, as DNA: TGCGCCAGCAGCCCGACGGGGGTTTACTCTGGAAACACCATATATTTT. Its translation: CASSPTGVYSGNTIYF.

V gene TRBV6-6 combines with J gene TRBJ2-1, with D perhaps matching TRBD1 (5 bases). CDR3 length: 16 residues. CDR1 is MNHNY, CDR2 SVGAGI, per germline (reference sequence). Trimming removed 5 bases at V and 3 bases at J, with 17 bases between. CDR3 DNA: TGTGCCAGCAGTAACCCAGGGATCTCCTACTACAATGAGCAGTTCTTC. This gives the protein CASSNPGISYYNEQFF.

CDR3 region: CASSLLGAEAFF. The CDR3 DNA reads TGTGCCAGCAGTTTACTAGGGGCAGAAGCTTTCTTT. V is TRBV28 and J is TRBJ1-1; D might be TRBD1 (5 bases). Trimming removed 2 bases from V and 8 bases from J, with 9 bases in between. The germline CDR1 and CDR2 sequences are MDHEN and SYDVKM. This CDR3 region has 12 residues. Based on the CDR3 plus reference TRBV28 and TRBJ1-1, the full variable domain is DVKVTQSSRYLVKRTGEKVFLECVQDMDHENMFWYRQDPGLGLRLIYFSYDVKMKEKGDIPEGYSVSREKKERFSLILESASTNQTSMYLCASSLLGAEAFFGQGTRLTVV.

The J gene is TRBJ1-1, the V gene TRBV5-4; possibly TRBD1 for D (6 bases). This CDR3 contains 12 residues. CDR1 is SGHNT, CDR2 YYREEE, per germline (reference sequence). Deletions cut 10 bases from V and 4 bases from J, with 14 bases between. The CDR3, as DNA: TGTGCCGCACAGGGTCTGAGCACTGAAGCTTTCTTT. It codes for CAAQGLSTEAFF.